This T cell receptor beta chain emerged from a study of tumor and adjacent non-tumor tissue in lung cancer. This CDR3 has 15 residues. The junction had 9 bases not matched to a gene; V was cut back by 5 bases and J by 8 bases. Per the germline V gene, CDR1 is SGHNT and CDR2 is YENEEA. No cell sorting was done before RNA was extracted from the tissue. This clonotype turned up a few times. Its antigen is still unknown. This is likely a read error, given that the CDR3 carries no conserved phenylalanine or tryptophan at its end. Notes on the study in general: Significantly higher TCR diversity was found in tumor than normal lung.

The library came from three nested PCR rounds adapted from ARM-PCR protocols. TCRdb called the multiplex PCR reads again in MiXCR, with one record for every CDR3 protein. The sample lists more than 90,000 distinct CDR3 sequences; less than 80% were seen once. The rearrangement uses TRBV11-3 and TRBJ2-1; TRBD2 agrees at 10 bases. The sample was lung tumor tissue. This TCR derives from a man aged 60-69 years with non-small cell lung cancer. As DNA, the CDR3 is TGTGCCAGCAGCCACGAGTCTAGCGGGAGCCATGAGCAGTTCATC. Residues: CASSHESSGSHEQFI.